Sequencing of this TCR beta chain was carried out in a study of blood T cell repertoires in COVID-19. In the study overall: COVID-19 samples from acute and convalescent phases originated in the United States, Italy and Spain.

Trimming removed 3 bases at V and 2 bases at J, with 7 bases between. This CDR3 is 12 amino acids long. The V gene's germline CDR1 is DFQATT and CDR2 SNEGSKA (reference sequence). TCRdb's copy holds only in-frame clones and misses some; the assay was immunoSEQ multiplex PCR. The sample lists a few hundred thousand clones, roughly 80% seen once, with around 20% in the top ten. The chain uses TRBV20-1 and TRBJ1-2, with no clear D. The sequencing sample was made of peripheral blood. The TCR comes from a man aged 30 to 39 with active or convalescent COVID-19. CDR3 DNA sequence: TGCAGTGCTAGTGGGCGGAACTATGGCTACACCTTC. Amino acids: CSASGRNYGYTF.